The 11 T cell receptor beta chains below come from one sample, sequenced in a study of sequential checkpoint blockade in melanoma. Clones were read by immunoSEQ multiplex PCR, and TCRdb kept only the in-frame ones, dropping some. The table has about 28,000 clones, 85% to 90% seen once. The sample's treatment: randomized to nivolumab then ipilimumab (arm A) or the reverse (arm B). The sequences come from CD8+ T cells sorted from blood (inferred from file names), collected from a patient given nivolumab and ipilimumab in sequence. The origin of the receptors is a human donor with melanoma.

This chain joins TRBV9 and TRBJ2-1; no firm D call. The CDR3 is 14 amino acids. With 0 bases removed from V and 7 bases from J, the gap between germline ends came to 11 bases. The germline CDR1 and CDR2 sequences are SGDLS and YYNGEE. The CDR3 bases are TGTGCCAGCAGCGTAGCGCCCGGGTTGAATGAGCAGTTCTTC. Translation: CASSVAPGLNEQFF.

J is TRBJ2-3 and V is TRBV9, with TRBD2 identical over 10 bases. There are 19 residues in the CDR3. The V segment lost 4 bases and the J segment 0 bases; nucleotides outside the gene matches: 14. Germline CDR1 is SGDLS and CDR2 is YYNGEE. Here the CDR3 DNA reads TGTGCCAGCAGCCTACCTTCTAGCGGGAGTGGCGGTAGCACAGATACGCAGTATTTT. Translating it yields CASSLPSSGSGGSTDTQYF.

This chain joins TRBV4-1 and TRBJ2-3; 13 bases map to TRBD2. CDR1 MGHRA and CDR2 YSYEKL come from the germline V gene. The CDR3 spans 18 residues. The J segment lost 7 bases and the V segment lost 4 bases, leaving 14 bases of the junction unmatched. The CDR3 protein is CASSPPPGLAGAYNTQYF. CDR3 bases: TGCGCCAGCAGCCCTCCCCCCGGACTAGCGGGGGCTTATAATACGCAGTATTTT.

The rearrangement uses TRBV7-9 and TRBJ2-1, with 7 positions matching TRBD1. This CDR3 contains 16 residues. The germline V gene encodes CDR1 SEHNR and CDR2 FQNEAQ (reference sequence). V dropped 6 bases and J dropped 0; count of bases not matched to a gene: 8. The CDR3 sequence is CASSSTGVSSYNEQFF. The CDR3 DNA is TGTGCCAGCAGTTCCACAGGGGTCAGCTCCTACAATGAGCAGTTCTTC.

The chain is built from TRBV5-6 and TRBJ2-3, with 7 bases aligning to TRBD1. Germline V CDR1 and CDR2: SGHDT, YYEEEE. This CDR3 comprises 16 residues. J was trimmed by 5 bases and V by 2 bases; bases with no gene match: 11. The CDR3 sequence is CASSFLLGTAEDTQYF. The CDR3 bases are TGTGCCAGCAGCTTCTTGCTCGGGACAGCGGAAGATACGCAGTATTTT.

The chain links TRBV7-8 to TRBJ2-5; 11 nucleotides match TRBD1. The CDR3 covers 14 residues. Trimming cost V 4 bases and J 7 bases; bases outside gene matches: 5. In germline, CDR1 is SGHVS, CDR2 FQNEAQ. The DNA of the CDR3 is TGTGCCAGCAGCTCGGGACAGGGGGAGGGGACCCAGTACTTC. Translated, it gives CASSSGQGEGTQYF.

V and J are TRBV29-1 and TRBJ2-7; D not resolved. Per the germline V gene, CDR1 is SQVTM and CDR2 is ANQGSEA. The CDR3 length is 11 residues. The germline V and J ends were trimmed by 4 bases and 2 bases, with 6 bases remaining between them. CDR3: CSVASPYEQYF. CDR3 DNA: TGCAGCGTTGCCAGTCCCTACGAGCAGTACTTC.

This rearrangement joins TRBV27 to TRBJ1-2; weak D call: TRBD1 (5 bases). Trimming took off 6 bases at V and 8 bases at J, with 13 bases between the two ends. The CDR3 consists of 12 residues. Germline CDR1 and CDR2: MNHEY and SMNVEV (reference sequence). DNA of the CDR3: TGTGCCAGCAGCCCCGGGACTCAGGGCTACACCTTC. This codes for CASSPGTQGYTF.

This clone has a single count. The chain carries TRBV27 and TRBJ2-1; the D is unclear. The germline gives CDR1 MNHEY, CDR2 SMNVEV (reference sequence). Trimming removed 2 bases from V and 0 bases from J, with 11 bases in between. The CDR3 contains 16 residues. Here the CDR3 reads CASSLGVLGSYNEQFF. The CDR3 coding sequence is TGTGCCAGCAGTTTAGGAGTTCTAGGCTCCTACAATGAGCAGTTCTTC.

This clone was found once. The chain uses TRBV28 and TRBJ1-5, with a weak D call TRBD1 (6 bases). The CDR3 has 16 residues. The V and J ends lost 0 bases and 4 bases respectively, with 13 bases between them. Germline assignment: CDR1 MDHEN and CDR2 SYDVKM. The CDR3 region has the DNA TGTGCCAGCAGTTTATGGGGGACACCATCTAATCAGCCCCAGCATTTT. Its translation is CASSLWGTPSNQPQHF.

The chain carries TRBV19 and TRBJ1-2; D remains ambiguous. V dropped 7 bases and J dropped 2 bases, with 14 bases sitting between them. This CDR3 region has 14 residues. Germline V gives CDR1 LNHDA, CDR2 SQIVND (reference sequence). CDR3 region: CASTLGATNYGYTF. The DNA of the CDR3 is TGTGCCAGTACCTTGGGAGCGACAAACTATGGCTACACCTTC. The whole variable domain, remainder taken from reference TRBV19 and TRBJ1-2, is DGGITQSPKYLFRKEGQNVTLSCEQNLNHDAMYWYRQDPGQGLRLIYYSQIVNDFQKGDIAEGYSVSREKKESFPLTVTSAQKNPTAFYLCASTLGATNYGYTFGSGTRLTVV.